One sample yielded the 7 T cell receptor beta chains listed below, sequenced in a study of shared clonotypes between healthy human individuals. Produced via immunoSEQ multiplex PCR; TCRdb's table is partial and in-frame only. The sample has approximately 2,000,000 clones, around 92% seen once. Sequenced: naive CD4+ T cells from PBMCs. The sample's subset: CD45RA+ positively selected. These receptors were collected from a man between 18 and 29 years old in good health. Some clones in this sample may be carry-over from other donors' samples.

The gene calls are TRBV2 and TRBJ2-7; 11 nucleotides line up with TRBD2. There are 14 residues in the CDR3. The germline V gene has CDR1 SNHLY and CDR2 FYNNEI. J gave up 4 bases and V 10 bases, and 9 bases lay outside the gene matches. The CDR3 protein is CATLNRLAGYEQYF. The CDR3 DNA follows: TGTGCCACCCTAAACAGACTAGCGGGGTACGAGCAGTACTTC.

This rearrangement joins TRBV7-9 to TRBJ2-7, with TRBD1 as a possible D gene (6 bases). Germline V gene lookup returns CDR1 SEHNR and CDR2 FQNEAQ (reference sequence). This CDR3 is 15 amino acids long. Trimming cost V 5 bases and J 4 bases, with 18 bases left between them. This chain's CDR3 is CASSLGQFFGYEQYF. CDR3 nucleotide sequence: TGTGCCAGCAGCCTCGGACAGTTTTTCGGATACGAGCAGTACTTC.

This clone was found once. The chain links TRBV6-5 to TRBJ1-1, with TRBD1 identical over 7 bases. The germline CDR1 and CDR2 sequences are MNHEY and SVGAGI. V gave up 0 bases and J gave up 8 bases; unmatched junction bases: 9. This CDR3 is 15 amino acids long. The DNA of the CDR3 is TGTGCCAGCAGTTACTCCCACAGGGGATGGTTCGAAGCTTTCTTT. Translated, it gives CASSYSHRGWFEAFF.

This clone appeared a single time. This rearrangement joins TRBV6-5 to TRBJ2-1; no firm D call. Looked up from germline, CDR1 is MNHEY and CDR2 is SVGAGI. V lost 2 bases and J 9 bases, leaving 11 bases between the germline ends. The CDR3 contains 13 residues. This CDR3 reads CASSYLETGEQFF. CDR3 coding DNA: TGTGCCAGCAGTTACCTTGAAACCGGTGAGCAGTTCTTC.

This clone was found once. The rearrangement joins TRBV5-4 to TRBJ2-1; no firm D call. CDR1 is SGHNT, CDR2 YYREEE, per germline (reference sequence). The germline V and J ends were trimmed by 3 bases and 9 bases, with 10 bases remaining between them. CDR3 length equals 12 residues. The CDR3 DNA follows: TGTGCCAGCAGCTCTTTACGGACTGAGCAGTTCTTC. Protein product: CASSSLRTEQFF.

This chain connects TRBV7-9 to TRBJ2-5; 7 bases agree with TRBD1. V lost 5 bases to trimming and J lost 5 bases; unmatched junction nucleotides: 11. This CDR3 has 15 residues. Germline V gene lookup returns CDR1 SEHNR and CDR2 FQNEAQ (reference sequence). As DNA, the CDR3 is TGTGCCAGCAGCCCTCTTATAACAGGGGTTGAGACCCAGTACTTC. Amino acid sequence: CASSPLITGVETQYF.

V gene TRBV18 combines with J gene TRBJ2-7; D is undetermined. This CDR3 is 16 amino acids long. The ends were cut back, 6 bases at V and 5 bases at J, with 23 bases in the middle. CDR1 and CDR2 (germline): KGHSH, LQKENI. CDR3 in DNA: TGTGCCAGCTCGCTTTTGTCGGCCCCAATTCAAGACGAGCAGTACTTC. Its translation: CASSLLSAPIQDEQYF.